Detailed here is one T cell receptor (beta chain). This receptor's antigen is unknown. No much larger clone exists at a distance of one base, and base qualities are not known. The CDR3 starts with the cysteine, ends with the phenylalanine, and has 16 residues. Of the read, only the CDR3 DNA is kept; its 48 bases are in frame from base 1. According to the germline V gene, CDR1 reads MGHRA and CDR2 reads YSYEKL. V has 6 bases trimmed and J has 2 bases trimmed; junction bases matching no gene number 11. The sample belongs to a study of cytomegalovirus exposure and HLA in healthy donors (dated by TCRdb to about 2017). For context, the study as a whole: An earlier analysis of several hundred of the donors reported 276 Gb of sequence data and 117 million unique TCR beta sequences obtained from about 170 million T cells. Across 300 to 400 genotyped donors of the cohort, an average of about 220,000 unique TCR beta nucleotide sequences per donor were sequenced, and 15% to 20% of those sequences were non-productive. High-throughput TCR immunosequencing, statistical association of individual TCRs with disease status, and machine learning were combined to predict cytomegalovirus infection status. A separate validation cohort of roughly 120 different subjects was used in addition to the roughly 640-subject first cohort. To study patterns of TCR occurrence, a later analysis re-analyzed previously published TCR beta repertoires from 550 to 800 donors and added high-resolution HLA genotyping. Donor age, sex, ethnicity and CMV serostatus were compiled together with the repertoire data. Of the roughly 400 genotyped donors, 75% to 85% were placed in the genetic ancestry cluster associated with self-reported Caucasian donors. Several DR-DQ haplotypes were handled as single units for association and clustering, since linkage in the cohort was strong. An early release covering around 630 HLA-typed donors comprised 300 to 350 gigabases of sequencing data and around 85 million unique TCR sequences. Genome-wide SNP genotypes for about 55% of the roughly 670 donors were used in a later genetic analysis, which treated that subset as a discovery cohort. Rather than using new phenotypic data, the later analysis identified candidate immune exposures from TCR beta sequences and from how often those sequences occurred across donors. The study aimed to test whether cataloging public T cell receptors could reveal signatures of past pathogen exposure. In an earlier analysis of 587 of the donors, high-throughput TCR beta sequencing was used to judge whether each TCR beta V gene segment behaved as functional or pseudogenic. The T cell repertoires of about 700 subjects were profiled by immunosequencing and related to cytomegalovirus serostatus. All discovery cohort repertoires had been generated on a single sequencing platform. Typing coverage varied by locus: about 620-630 donors for A, B, C, DRB1 and DQB1; around 560 for DQA1; around 610 for DPA1; roughly 470 for DPB1. Class I and class II HLA loci were covered by the typing at four-digit resolution. Study-wide findings and limitations: CMV serostatus was the only immune exposure information available for the cohort. The 87-base-pair reads could not distinguish some IMGT-functional V segments, including TRBV6-2 and TRBV6-3, so those segments were excluded. In a later analysis, around 15,000 TCR beta sequences were associated with specific HLA alleles at a false discovery rate of 0.05. This cohort had only TCR beta chains sequenced, and the lack of alpha or paired-chain data limited which features could be detected. Sequencing depth was assumed to be roughly uniform across donors in the presence/absence analyses, though that assumption may not hold. Because counts were too low, about 18 rarely observed V segments, including chromosome 9 orphons, were excluded from the earlier analysis of around 590 of the donors. Strong co-occurrence of HLA alleles, especially DR and DQ, made assigning TCR associations to individual alleles difficult. A later analysis found that TCR association rates varied across HLA loci, with DRB1 alleles showing the most associated TCRs and HLA-C alleles the fewest. A later analysis found that HLA-associated TCR beta chains were more clonally expanded and had lower generation probabilities than equally common non-associated chains. Broadly in line with IMGT annotations, most TCR beta V segments showed up in productive rearrangements about 90% or about 30% of the time in an earlier analysis of around 550 of the donors. Cytomegalovirus status was reported to be diagnosed by the classifier with high specificity and sensitivity in both the original and validation cohorts. A later genetic analysis associated a missense DCLRE1C variant with V-gene and J-gene trimming of TCR beta chains, and an independent cohort replicated the association. A further reported finding was that TCR beta sequences accurately predicted the HLA-A and HLA-B alleles for most subjects in the first cohort. According to a later analysis, most CMV-associated TCR beta chains appeared to be HLA-restricted, and the HLA associations seemed to be driven largely by CMV exposure. The authors suggested that the approach could potentially be generalized to other disease states and immunological phenotypes. In a later analysis, several top co-occurrence clusters were reported to appear linked to parvovirus B19, influenza, CMV and Epstein-Barr virus. Correlated functional status among segregating V segments might reflect linkage disequilibrium, but an unknown experimental factor could not be ruled out. The study gave a list of 150 to 200 TCR beta chains associated with cytomegalovirus. Across donors, most TCR sequences were observed very rarely, whereas some public TCRs were present in many individuals. A cluster of highly shared sequence variants was judged likely to be a technical artifact of the sequencing pipeline. Compared with the approximately 670-donor mean, donors in an Asian-associated ancestry cluster had fewer N-insertions in productive TCRs, according to a later genetic analysis. A few of the identified cytomegalovirus-associated TCR beta chains were confirmed in vitro to be specific for cytomegalovirus antigens. Because HLA typing was unavailable for some donors at each locus, only the typed subset was used in association tests.

The library was generated by the immunoSEQ multiplex PCR assay. A mixture of 60 forward primers for TCR Vbeta segments and 13 reverse primers for TCR Jbeta segments was used in the multiplex PCR. A multiplex PCR assay on genomic DNA amplified the CDR3 region of rearranged TCR beta genes. The Illumina HiSeq System was used to sequence the amplified TCR beta libraries as 87-base-pair reads. From the authors' description of their analysis: A later analysis counted approximately 84 million unique TCR beta chains across the 666 repertoires, and around 12 million of these chains were shared by at least two donors. Raw reads were error-corrected and collapsed into unique sequences with a nearest-neighbor algorithm that merged closely related sequences to remove PCR and sequencing errors. CDR3 sequences were aligned to IMGT reference sequences to assign V, D and J gene segments. For a sequence to be retained, at least a six-nucleotide match to both a V gene segment and a J gene segment was required. A rearrangement counted as productive if the CDR3 had no stop codons and remained in frame with V and J, and every other rearrangement counted as non-productive. CDR3 was defined according to IMGT convention as the region running from the second conserved V-encoded cysteine to the conserved J-encoded phenylalanine. Sequences without an unambiguous match to a single V gene segment were excluded from the earlier analysis of 500 to 700 of the donors. In an earlier analysis of roughly 500 of the donors, V segments were called functional above 56.7% productive rearrangements and were called segregating when the between-donor standard deviation exceeded 5%. To diagnose cytomegalovirus status from the catalog of TCR beta chain sequences, a statistical classification framework was built. V and J gene assignment, in a later analysis, came from comparing TCR nucleotide sequences with IMGT/GENE-DB human TR gene sequences. Using the TCRdist pipeline, a later analysis assigned CDR3 sequences along with most-parsimonious VDJ recombination scenarios. A later analysis defined each TCR beta chain by its CDR3 amino acid sequence plus V-gene family, and excluded reads lacking a unique V-gene family. To address suspected cross-contamination and a sequencing artifact, a later analysis removed around 590 highly shared, low-generation-probability nucleotide sequences. For each public chain, a later analysis derived a clonal expansion index from normalized ranks of inferred template counts within each repertoire. In a later analysis, generation probabilities were computed using a VDJ recombination model fitted to out-of-frame rearrangements, and the results were checked against IGoR. In a later analysis, hypergeometric tests were used to score TCR-TCR, TCR-HLA and TCR-CMV co-occurrence, with a repertoire-size bias correction applied to TCR pairs. In a later analysis, false discovery rates were estimated by permuting HLA or CMV assignments 20 times. In a later analysis, co-occurring TCRs were grouped using DBSCAN, with TCRdist sequence similarity added in when clustering inside HLA-allele-positive subsets. Repertoires with fewer than 30,000 or more than 120,000 public chains were left out of co-occurrence clustering, as were a handful of repertoires with anomalous nucleotide sharing. The immuneACCESS repertoire file appears here via TCRdb, limited to in-frame rearrangements. These files lack a portion of the clones; in checked studies, under half of the deficit traces to unresolved V genes, and the cause of the others is not known. The D gene and trimming were derived from the DNA, and the V and J assignments and clone size from that table. A total of 240,000 or so clones appear in this sample, over 70% of them only once. The leading ten clones occupy 8% of the sample.

In total, approximately 610 healthy bone marrow donors made up the cohort. At the time of sampling, all cohort members were nominally healthy, though unrecorded immune exposures were likely present. The donor tested CMV seropositive and was one of the 289 seropositive cohort members. Each donor provided a peripheral blood sample, and peripheral blood mononuclear cells were used for TCR beta sequencing. Genomic DNA extraction from the blood cell samples was performed with the Qiagen DNeasy Blood Extraction Kit. Recombination joined TRBV4-1 with TRBJ2-7; a stretch of 9 junction bases matches TRBD1. This clonotype originated in a woman aged 55-75 years in good health and CMV-seropositive. Sequenced: PBMCs. The CDR3 reads CASRLWPGQGPYEQYF. In nucleotides, the sequence is TGCGCCAGCAGACTATGGCCGGGACAGGGCCCCTACGAGCAGTACTTC.